This T cell receptor (beta chain) stems from a study of identical twins. MiXCR, run by TCRdb on the 5' RACE reads, gives a single entry per CDR3 protein. The profile shows about 470,000 distinct CDR3 sequences, 24% of them singletons. The CDR3 consists of 15 residues. V was pared by 5 bases and J by 5 bases, with 17 bases between. Germline values: CDR1 MNHEY, CDR2 SVGEGT. These data also formed part of another study, on T cells expressing NK-cell markers. From that study: The authors sequenced eight donors, of whom seven were HCMV-seropositive and one was seronegative.

J is TRBJ2-3 and V is TRBV6-2 or TRBV6-3; tentatively, D is TRBD1 or TRBD2 (5 bases each). Source material: CD4+ T cells sorted from blood. This TCR came from a woman between 18 and 29 years old in good health. The CDR3 bases are TGTGCCAGCAGTACCCTCGGGGCCTGGGGAGATACGCAGTATTTT. This translates into CASSTLGAWGDTQYF.